This record looks at one T cell receptor (beta chain) sequence and its context. Antigen specificity is unknown. The data originate from a study of shared clonotypes between healthy human individuals. Study findings and constraints: On the whole, naive subsets had larger estimated richness than memory subsets had. Researchers sampled blood only, noting tissue repertoires likely differ.

V was cut by 5 bases and J by 2 bases, with 19 bases left in between. This CDR3 contains 17 residues. The germline CDR1 and CDR2 sequences are MNHEY and SMNVEV (reference sequence). Original analysis: ImmunoSEQ supplied junction-only sequences lacking quality scores, so filtering was different. Measured with immunoSEQ multiplex PCR; TCRdb has only the in-frame clones, and not every one. V, J and clone size derive from that table, while D and trimming were established from the DNA sequence. This table has around 88,000 clones, under 80% appearing once. The sequence was obtained from a man aged 25 to 45 in good health. The chain uses TRBV27 and TRBJ2-1; tentatively, D is TRBD1 (5 bases). The sequenced sample was memory CD8+ T cells sorted from blood. Subset specified: CD45RO+ cells pooled with CCR7-negative TemRA cells. In DNA, the CDR3 is TGTGCCAGCAGTCCCCCACCGCCAGGGAAGGCCTACAATGAGCAGTTCTTC. As protein: CASSPPPPGKAYNEQFF.